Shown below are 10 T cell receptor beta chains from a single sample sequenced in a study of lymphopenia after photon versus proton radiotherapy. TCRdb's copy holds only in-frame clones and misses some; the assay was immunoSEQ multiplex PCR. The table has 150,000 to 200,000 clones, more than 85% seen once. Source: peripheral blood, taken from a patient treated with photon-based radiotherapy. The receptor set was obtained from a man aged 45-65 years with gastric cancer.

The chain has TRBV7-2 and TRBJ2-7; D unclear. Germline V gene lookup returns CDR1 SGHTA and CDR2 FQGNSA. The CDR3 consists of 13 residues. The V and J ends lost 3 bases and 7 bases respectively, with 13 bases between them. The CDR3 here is CASSLTGLREQYF. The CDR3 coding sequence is TGTGCCAGCAGCTTGACTGGGTTGAGGGAGCAGTACTTC.

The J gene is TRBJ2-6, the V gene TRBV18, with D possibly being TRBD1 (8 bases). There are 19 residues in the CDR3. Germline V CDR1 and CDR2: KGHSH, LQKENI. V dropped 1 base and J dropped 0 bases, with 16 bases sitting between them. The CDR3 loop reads CASSPRGGQASSGANVLTF. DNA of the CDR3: TGTGCCAGCTCACCACGGGGGGGACAGGCAAGCTCTGGGGCCAACGTCCTGACTTTC.

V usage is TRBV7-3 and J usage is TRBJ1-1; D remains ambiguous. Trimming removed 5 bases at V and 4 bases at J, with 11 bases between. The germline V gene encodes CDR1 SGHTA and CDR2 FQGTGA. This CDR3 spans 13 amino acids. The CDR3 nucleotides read TGTGCCAGCAGCCCCACGGGTGGCACTGAAGCTTTCTTT. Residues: CASSPTGGTEAFF. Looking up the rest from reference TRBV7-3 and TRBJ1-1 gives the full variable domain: GAGVSQTPSNKVTEKGKYVELRCDPISGHTALYWYRQSLGQGPEFLIYFQGTGAADDSGLPNDRFFAVRPEGSVSTLKIQRTERGDSAVYLCASSPTGGTEAFFGQGTRLTVV.

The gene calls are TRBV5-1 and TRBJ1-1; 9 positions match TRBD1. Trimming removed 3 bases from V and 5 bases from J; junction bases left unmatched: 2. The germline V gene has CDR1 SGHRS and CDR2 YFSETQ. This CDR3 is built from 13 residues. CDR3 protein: CASSSGQGTEAFF. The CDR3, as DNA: TGCGCCAGCAGCTCCGGACAGGGGACTGAAGCTTTCTTT.

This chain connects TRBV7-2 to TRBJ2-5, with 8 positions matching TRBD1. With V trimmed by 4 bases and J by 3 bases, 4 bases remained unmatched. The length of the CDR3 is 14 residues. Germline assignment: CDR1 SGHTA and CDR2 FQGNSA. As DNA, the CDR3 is TGTGCCAGCAGCTCTTACAGGGGGGAAGAGACCCAGTACTTC. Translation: CASSSYRGEETQYF. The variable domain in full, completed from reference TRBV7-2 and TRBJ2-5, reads GAGVSQSPSNKVTEKGKDVELRCDPISGHTALYWYRQSLGQGLEFLIYFQGNSAPDKSGLPSDRFSAERTGGSVSTLTIQRTQQEDSAVYLCASSSYRGEETQYFGPGTRLLVL.

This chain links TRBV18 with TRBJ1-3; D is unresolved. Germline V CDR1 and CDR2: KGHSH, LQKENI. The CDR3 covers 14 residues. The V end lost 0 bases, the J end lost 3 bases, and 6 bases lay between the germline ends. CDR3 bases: TGTGCCAGCTCACCACCGCCAGATGGAAACACCATATATTTT. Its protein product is CASSPPPDGNTIYF.

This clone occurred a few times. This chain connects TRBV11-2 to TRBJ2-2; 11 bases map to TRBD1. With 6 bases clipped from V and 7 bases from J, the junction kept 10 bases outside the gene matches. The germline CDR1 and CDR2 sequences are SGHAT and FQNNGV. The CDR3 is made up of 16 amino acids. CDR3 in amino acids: CASRRIGQGANGELFF. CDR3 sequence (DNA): TGTGCCAGCAGGAGAATAGGACAGGGGGCTAACGGGGAGCTGTTTTTT.

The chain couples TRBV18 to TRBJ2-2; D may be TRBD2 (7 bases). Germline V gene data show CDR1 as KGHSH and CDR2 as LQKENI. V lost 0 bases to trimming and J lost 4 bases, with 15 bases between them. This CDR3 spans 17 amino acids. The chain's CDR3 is CASSPPGGLAGTGELFF. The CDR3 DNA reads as TGTGCCAGCTCACCACCGGGGGGGCTGGCCGGCACCGGGGAGCTGTTTTTT.

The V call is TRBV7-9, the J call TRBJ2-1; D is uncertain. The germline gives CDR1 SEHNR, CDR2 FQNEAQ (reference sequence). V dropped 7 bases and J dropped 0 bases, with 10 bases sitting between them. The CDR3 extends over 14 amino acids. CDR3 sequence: CASTYTSSYNEQFF. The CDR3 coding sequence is TGTGCCAGCACTTACACGAGCTCCTACAATGAGCAGTTCTTC. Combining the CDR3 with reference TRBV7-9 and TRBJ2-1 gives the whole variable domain DTGVSQNPRHKITKRGQNVTFRCDPISEHNRLYWYRQTLGQGPEFLTYFQNEAQLEKSRLLSDRFSAERPKGSFSTLEIQRTEQGDSAMYLCASTYTSSYNEQFFGPGTRLTVL.

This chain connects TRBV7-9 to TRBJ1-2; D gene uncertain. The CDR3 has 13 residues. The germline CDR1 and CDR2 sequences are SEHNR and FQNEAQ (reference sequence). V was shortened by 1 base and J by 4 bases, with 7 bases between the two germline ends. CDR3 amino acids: CASSLVGSYGYTF. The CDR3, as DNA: TGTGCCAGCAGCTTAGTAGGGTCCTATGGCTACACCTTC.